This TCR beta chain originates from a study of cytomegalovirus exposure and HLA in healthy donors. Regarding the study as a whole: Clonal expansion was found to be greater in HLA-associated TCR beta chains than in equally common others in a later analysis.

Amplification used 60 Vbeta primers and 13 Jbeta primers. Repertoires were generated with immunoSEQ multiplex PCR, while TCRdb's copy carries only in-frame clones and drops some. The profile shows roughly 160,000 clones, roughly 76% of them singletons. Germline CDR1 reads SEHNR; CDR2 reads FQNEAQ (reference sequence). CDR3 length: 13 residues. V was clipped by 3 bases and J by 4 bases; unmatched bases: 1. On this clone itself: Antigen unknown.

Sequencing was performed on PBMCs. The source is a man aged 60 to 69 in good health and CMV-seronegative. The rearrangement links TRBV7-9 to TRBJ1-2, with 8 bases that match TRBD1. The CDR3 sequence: CASSFGQGYGYTF. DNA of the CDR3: TGTGCCAGCAGCTTTGGACAGGGCTATGGCTACACCTTC.